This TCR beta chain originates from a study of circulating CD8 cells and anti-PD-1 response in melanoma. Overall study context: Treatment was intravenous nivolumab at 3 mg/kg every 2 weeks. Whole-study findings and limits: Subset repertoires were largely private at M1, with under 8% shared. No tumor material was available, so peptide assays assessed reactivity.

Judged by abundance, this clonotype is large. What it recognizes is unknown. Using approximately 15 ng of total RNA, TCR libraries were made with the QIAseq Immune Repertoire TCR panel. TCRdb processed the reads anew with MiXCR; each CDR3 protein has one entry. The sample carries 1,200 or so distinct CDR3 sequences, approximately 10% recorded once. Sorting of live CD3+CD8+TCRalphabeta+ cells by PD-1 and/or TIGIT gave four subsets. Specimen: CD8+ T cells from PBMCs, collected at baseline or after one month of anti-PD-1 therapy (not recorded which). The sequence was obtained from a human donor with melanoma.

The CDR3 is CASSPTTGGWAEAFF. In DNA form, the CDR3 reads TGTGCCAGCAGTCCCACTACAGGGGGCTGGGCTGAAGCTTTCTTT. The chain joins TRBV7-2 to TRBJ1-1; 9 nucleotides agree with TRBD1. CDR3 size: 15 residues. Losses at the gene ends were 6 bases for V and 6 bases for J; bases not matched to a gene: 11. Germline CDR1 is SGHTA and CDR2 is FQGNSA. The full variable domain, its missing parts supplied by reference TRBV7-2 and TRBJ1-1, is GAGVSQSPSNKVTEKGKDVELRCDPISGHTALYWYRQSLGQGLEFLIYFQGNSAPDKSGLPSDRFSAERTGGSVSTLTIQRTQQEDSAVYLCASSPTTGGWAEAFFGQGTRLTVV.